The 20 T cell receptor beta chains listed next were all sequenced from one sample in a study of OX40 agonist ivuxolimab in advanced cancers. The repertoire was sequenced with immunoSEQ multiplex PCR; TCRdb's copy has only in-frame clones and lacks some. This sample has some 97,000 clones, with 75% to 95% found just once. Material: CD4+ or CD8+ T cells sorted from blood, obtained in a trial of the OX40 agonist ivuxolimab. These receptor sequences come from an adult with an advanced solid tumor such as melanoma, head and neck, liver or kidney cancer.

This chain uses TRBV11-2 with TRBJ2-5; D could derive from TRBD1 or TRBD2 (5 bases each). Trimming pared 1 base from V and 3 bases from J, leaving 12 bases between. The V gene's germline CDR1 is SGHAT and CDR2 FQNNGV. The CDR3 has 15 amino acids. The CDR3 nucleotides are TGTGCCAGCAGCTTAGCCTACGGGACCGAAGAGACCCAGTACTTC. This codes for CASSLAYGTEETQYF. The full variable domain, with the rest looked up from reference TRBV11-2 and TRBJ2-5, is EAGVAQSPRYKIIEKRQSVAFWCNPISGHATLYWYQQILGQGPKLLIQFQNNGVVDDSQLPKDRFSAERLKGVDSTLKIQPAKLEDSAVYLCASSLAYGTEETQYFGPGTRLLVL.

The chain recombines TRBV4-1 with TRBJ2-1; D might be TRBD1 or TRBD2, each matching 5 bases. The V and J ends lost 3 bases and 0 bases respectively, with 9 bases between them. The CDR3 contains 15 residues. Germline values: CDR1 MGHRA, CDR2 YSYEKL. The CDR3 bases are TGCGCCAGCAGCCAGGGGGAAAGCTCCTACAATGAGCAGTTCTTC. Protein sequence: CASSQGESSYNEQFF.

The chain couples TRBV2 to TRBJ2-5, with D possibly matching TRBD1 (6 bases). CDR3 size: 14 residues. Trimming removed 6 bases at V and 3 bases at J, with 14 bases between. The germline gives CDR1 SNHLY, CDR2 FYNNEI. CDR3 sequence: CASRAGTTKETQYF. CDR3 coding DNA: TGTGCCAGCAGAGCCGGGACAACCAAAGAGACCCAGTACTTC.

A single count supports this clone. The chain combines TRBV28 with TRBJ2-3; D unresolved. CDR1 MDHEN and CDR2 SYDVKM come from the germline V gene. The length of the CDR3 is 13 residues. V was cut by 6 bases and J by 2 bases, with 9 bases left in between. Here the CDR3 DNA reads TGTGCCAGCAGCGAGCCCCCCACAGATACGCAGTATTTT. It specifies CASSEPPTDTQYF.

The rearrangement links TRBV27 to TRBJ2-7; the match to TRBD2 covers 11 bases. The length of the CDR3 is 14 residues. Trimming at V came to 3 bases and at J to 4 bases, leaving 2 bases not matched to a gene. From germline, CDR1 is MNHEY and CDR2 SMNVEV (reference sequence). Written as DNA, the CDR3 is TGTGCCAGCAGTTTTACTAGCGGGAGATACGAGCAGTACTTC. It codes for CASSFTSGRYEQYF.

CDR3 sequence reads: CASRESRTGSLNEQFF. The DNA of the CDR3 is TGTGCCAGCAGGGAAAGCCGGACAGGGTCCCTCAATGAGCAGTTCTTC. The rearrangement links TRBV25-1 to TRBJ2-1, with 8 bases fitting TRBD1. The germline V gene encodes CDR1 MGHDK and CDR2 SYGVNS. The CDR3 is 16 residues long. Losses at the gene ends were 6 bases for V and 6 bases for J; bases not matched to a gene: 13.

V usage is TRBV30 and J usage is TRBJ2-7, with D perhaps TRBD1 or TRBD2 (5 bases each). Trimming stripped 0 bases from V and 4 bases from J, with 10 bases between. CDR3 size: 13 residues. Germline V CDR1 and CDR2: GTSNPN, SVGIG (reference sequence). CDR3 sequence (DNA): TGTGCCTGGAGTGTAGAGGGACCATACGAGCAGTACTTC. Translated: CAWSVEGPYEQYF.

The rearrangement joins TRBV7-2 to TRBJ2-1, with D maybe TRBD2 (5 bases). V lost 6 bases to trimming and J lost 9 bases, with 24 bases between them. The CDR3 has 16 amino acids. Germline-derived CDR1 and CDR2 are SGHTA and FQGNSA. As DNA, the CDR3 is TGTGCCAGCAGAACTAGGACCGGTGTGGTAAGTAGTGAGCAGTTCTTC. Its protein product is CASRTRTGVVSSEQFF. The full variable domain, with the rest looked up from reference TRBV7-2 and TRBJ2-1, is GAGVSQSPSNKVTEKGKDVELRCDPISGHTALYWYRQSLGQGLEFLIYFQGNSAPDKSGLPSDRFSAERTGGSVSTLTIQRTQQEDSAVYLCASRTRTGVVSSEQFFGPGTRLTVL.

The genes are TRBV11-3 and TRBJ2-3, with 7 bases lining up with TRBD1. Germline V gene sequence: CDR1 SGHNT, CDR2 YENEEA. J was trimmed by 5 bases and V by 1 base; bases with no gene match: 3. The CDR3 contains 14 residues. As DNA, the CDR3 is TGTGCCAGCAGCTTAGGAGGGGGCCAAGATACGCAGTATTTT. Translation gives CASSLGGGQDTQYF.

CDR3 amino acids: CASSSWRGAQPQHF. CDR3 coding DNA: TGTGCCAGCAGTTCGTGGAGGGGAGCCCAGCCCCAGCATTTT. This chain connects TRBV6-5 to TRBJ1-5, with D tentatively TRBD1 (5 bases). Germline V CDR1 and CDR2: MNHEY, SVGAGI. The CDR3 is made up of 14 amino acids. Trimming took off 4 bases at V and 7 bases at J, with 14 bases between the two ends.

The J gene is TRBJ1-2, the V gene TRBV10-1; the D gene is possibly TRBD1 (5 bases). From germline, CDR1 is WNHNN and CDR2 SYGVQD (reference sequence). CDR3 size: 11 residues. V dropped 7 bases and J dropped 8 bases, with 11 bases sitting between them. Here the CDR3 reads CASTGSIGYTF. The CDR3 region has the DNA TGCGCCAGCACAGGGTCGATAGGCTACACCTTC.

This clone was found once. This chain joins TRBV11-2 and TRBJ2-6; D is uncertain. Germline V CDR1 and CDR2: SGHAT, FQNNGV. Trimming took off 6 bases at V and 4 bases at J, with 7 bases between the two ends. This CDR3 region has 13 residues. CDR3 region: CASSLFGANVLTF. CDR3 DNA sequence: TGTGCCAGCAGTCTCTTCGGGGCCAACGTCCTGACTTTC.

This chain uses TRBV19 with TRBJ2-3; 9 bases match TRBD2. The CDR3 spans 16 residues. V gave up 3 bases and J gave up 2 bases; unmatched junction bases: 6. The V gene's germline CDR1 is LNHDA and CDR2 SQIVND (reference sequence). This CDR3 is CASSIPGTSNTDTQYF. Written as DNA, the CDR3 is TGTGCCAGTAGTATCCCCGGGACTAGCAACACAGATACGCAGTATTTT. Full variable domain (outside the CDR3, taken from reference TRBV19 and TRBJ2-3): DGGITQSPKYLFRKEGQNVTLSCEQNLNHDAMYWYRQDPGQGLRLIYYSQIVNDFQKGDIAEGYSVSREKKESFPLTVTSAQKNPTAFYLCASSIPGTSNTDTQYFGPGTRLTVL.

Worth noting for this clone: Germline is not matched at one junction end, which may reflect a read error. This chain joins TRBV7-9 and TRBJ2-7; D is possibly TRBD1 (5 bases). The CDR3 is 12 residues long. Germline-derived CDR1 and CDR2 are SEHNR and FQNEAQ (reference sequence). CDR3 loop: CASRLDSYEQYF. CDR3 nucleotides: TGTGCCAGCAGATTAGACAGCTACGAGCAGTACTTC.

This rearrangement joins TRBV4-1 to TRBJ2-1; 11 positions match TRBD2. J lost 5 bases, V lost 1 base, and 19 bases had no gene match. The germline V gene has CDR1 MGHRA and CDR2 YSYEKL. This CDR3 has 21 residues. DNA of the CDR3: TGCGCCAGCAGCCAAGGCCCCCTGCCGTCCCTAGCGGGAGGTGCCGACAATGAGCAGTTCTTC. As protein: CASSQGPLPSLAGGADNEQFF.

The chain joins TRBV11-2 to TRBJ2-7, with TRBD2 matching over 13 bases. CDR3 length: 16 residues. Germline CDR1 SGHAT, CDR2 FQNNGV. The V segment lost 5 bases and the J segment 6 bases; nucleotides outside the gene matches: 10. The CDR3 bases are TGTGCCAGCAGCATCCAGGGGACTAGCGGGATTGCCGAGCAGTACTTC. Translation: CASSIQGTSGIAEQYF. Supplemented by reference TRBV11-2 and TRBJ2-7, the full variable domain reads EAGVAQSPRYKIIEKRQSVAFWCNPISGHATLYWYQQILGQGPKLLIQFQNNGVVDDSQLPKDRFSAERLKGVDSTLKIQPAKLEDSAVYLCASSIQGTSGIAEQYFGPGTRLTVT.

This rearrangement joins TRBV13 to TRBJ2-2; 8 positions match TRBD1. Trimming cost V 4 bases and J 0 bases; bases outside gene matches: 7. CDR1 PRHDT and CDR2 FYEKMQ come from the germline V gene (reference sequence). The CDR3 contains 17 residues. The CDR3 sequence: CASSSYRGSANTGELFF. The CDR3 DNA reads TGTGCCAGCAGCTCGTACAGGGGGAGCGCGAACACCGGGGAGCTGTTTTTT.

The rearrangement uses TRBV7-6 and TRBJ2-2, with D possibly matching TRBD2 (5 bases). CDR3 length equals 15 residues. V lost 5 bases to trimming and J lost 3 bases, with 13 bases between them. Germline values: CDR1 SGHVS, CDR2 FNYEAQ. The CDR3 reads CASSGWESDTGELFF. CDR3 in DNA: TGTGCCAGCAGCGGGTGGGAGAGCGACACCGGGGAGCTGTTTTTT.

The gene calls are TRBV4-3 and TRBJ2-1; 10 positions match TRBD1. This CDR3 has 14 residues. Germline V lookup: CDR1 LGHNA, CDR2 YSLEER. The junction had 5 bases not matched to a gene; V was cut back by 4 bases and J by 8 bases. The CDR3 here is CASSPGTGAYEQFF. CDR3 nucleotides: TGCGCCAGCAGCCCCGGGACAGGGGCTTATGAGCAGTTCTTC.

The rearrangement joins TRBV6-6 to TRBJ2-7, with 10 nucleotides matching TRBD2. Germline V gene data show CDR1 as MNHNY and CDR2 as SVGAGI (reference sequence). The CDR3 has 14 amino acids. J lost 4 bases, V lost 6 bases, and 6 bases had no gene match. The CDR3 coding sequence is TGTGCCAGCAGACCGGGACTAGCGACGTACGAGCAGTACTTC. This encodes CASRPGLATYEQYF.